This TCR beta chain was identified in a study of shared clonotypes between healthy human individuals. The study's findings and limits: Naive CD4 clonotypes overlapped across several donors at 4.5% to 5.5%. Blood was the only sampled material, and tissue repertoires likely differ.

A deep-level run was used for the assay. Profiled with immunoSEQ multiplex PCR; TCRdb holds only in-frame clones, not every one. The data contain some 2.1 million clones, less than 95% of them singletons. Naivety among CD8 cells was defined by CD45RO negativity and positive CCR7 selection, thereby excluding terminally differentiated effector memory CD45RA+ cells. The donor cohort consisted entirely of Caucasian adults residing in Nashville, Tennessee. Germline CDR1 is SGHAT and CDR2 is FQNNGV. This CDR3 comprises 16 residues. V shed 1 base and J 0 bases; nucleotides not matched to a gene: 1. About this clone itself: Its antigen remains unidentified.

V and J are TRBV11-2 and TRBJ2-1; the match to TRBD2 covers 9 bases. The sample comprised naive CD8+ T cells sorted from blood. The source of this sequence is a man aged 18 to 35 in good health. CDR3 protein: CASSLGSGGSYNEQFF. CDR3 DNA sequence: TGTGCCAGCAGCTTAGGTAGCGGGGGCTCCTACAATGAGCAGTTCTTC.